This TCR beta chain appears in the sequencing data of a study of cytomegalovirus exposure and HLA in healthy donors (dated by TCRdb to about 2017). Describing the broader study: According to an earlier analysis of 550 to 750 of the donors, 150 million to 200 million T cells yielded roughly 110 million unique TCR beta sequences and 250 to 350 Gb of sequence data. In an earlier analysis of a few hundred of the donors, high-throughput TCR beta sequencing was used to judge whether each TCR beta V gene segment behaved as functional or pseudogenic. About 310 gigabases of sequencing data and approximately 85 million unique TCR sequences were included in an early release covering about 700 HLA-typed donors. Of the roughly 400 genotyped donors, 65% to 90% fell in the genetic ancestry cluster associated with self-reported Caucasian donors. Alongside the repertoire data, information on donor age, sex, ethnicity and CMV serostatus was compiled. In a later analysis, previously published TCR beta repertoires from 500 to 750 donors were re-analyzed and high-resolution HLA genotyping was added so that TCR occurrence patterns could be studied. Every repertoire in the discovery cohort had been generated on one and the same sequencing platform. HLA typing covered class I and class II loci at four-digit resolution. On average, around 240,000 unique TCR beta nucleotide sequences were sequenced per donor among a few hundred genotyped donors of the cohort, with about 19% of those sequences being non-productive. The aim of the study was to test whether cataloging public T cell receptors could identify signatures of past pathogen exposure. High-throughput TCR immunosequencing, statistical association of individual TCRs with disease status, and machine learning were combined to predict cytomegalovirus infection status. The study profiled the T cell repertoires of 500 to 800 subjects by immunosequencing and related them to cytomegalovirus serostatus. Because of strong linkage in the cohort, 4 to 6 DR-DQ haplotypes were treated as single units for association and clustering. Rather than using new phenotypic data, the later analysis identified candidate immune exposures from TCR beta sequences and from how often those sequences occurred across donors. Genome-wide SNP genotypes for about three fifths of the roughly 670 donors were used in a later genetic analysis, which treated that subset as a discovery cohort. The number of typed donors differed by locus: roughly 620-630 for A, B, C, DRB1 and DQB1; approximately 520 for DQA1; 606 for DPA1; and about 470 for DPB1. Along with the roughly 700-subject first cohort, a separate validation cohort of approximately 110 different subjects was used. General conclusions and limits of the study: A few of the identified cytomegalovirus-associated TCR beta chains were confirmed in vitro to be specific for cytomegalovirus antigens. According to a later genetic analysis, donors in an Asian-associated ancestry cluster had fewer N-insertions in productive TCRs than the approximately 630-donor mean. According to the authors, the approach could potentially be generalized to other disease states and immunological phenotypes. According to a later analysis, TCR association rates differed among HLA loci, with DRB1 alleles showing the most associated TCRs and HLA-C alleles showing the fewest. According to a later analysis, most CMV-associated TCR beta chains appeared to be HLA-restricted, and the HLA associations seemed to be driven largely by CMV exposure. Linkage disequilibrium might explain the correlated functional status among segregating V segments, but an unknown experimental factor could not be ruled out. Some IMGT-functional V segments, including TRBV6-2 and TRBV6-3, could not be told apart with the 87-base-pair reads, so those segments were excluded. In an earlier analysis of under 600 of the donors, most TCR beta V segments were observed in productive rearrangements about 87% or about 30% of the time, broadly matching IMGT annotations. A total of fewer than 200 TCR beta chains were listed by the study as associated with cytomegalovirus. Cytomegalovirus status was reported to be diagnosed by the classifier with high specificity and sensitivity in both the original and validation cohorts. A later analysis reported that several top co-occurrence clusters appeared linked to parvovirus B19, influenza, CMV and Epstein-Barr virus. Specific HLA alleles were associated with 15,000 to 20,000 TCR beta sequences at a false discovery rate of 0.05 in a later analysis. Because HLA typing was missing for some donors at each locus, association tests included only the typed subset. The only immune exposure information available for the cohort was CMV serostatus. Presence/absence analyses assumed roughly uniform sequencing depth across donors, an assumption that may not hold. A cluster of highly shared sequence variants was judged likely to be a technical artifact of the sequencing pipeline. While some public TCRs were present in many individuals, most TCR sequences turned up only very rarely across donors. When HLA alleles, especially DR and DQ, strongly co-occurred, TCR associations were difficult to assign to individual alleles. In a later analysis, HLA-associated TCR beta chains showed more clonal expansion and lower generation probabilities than non-associated chains that were equally common. A later genetic analysis associated a missense DCLRE1C variant with V-gene and J-gene trimming of TCR beta chains, and an independent cohort replicated the association. A further reported finding was that TCR beta sequences accurately predicted the HLA-A and HLA-B alleles for most subjects in the first cohort. This cohort had only TCR beta chains sequenced, and the lack of alpha or paired-chain data limited which features could be detected. Around 16 rarely observed V segments, including chromosome 9 orphons, were excluded from the earlier analysis of some 590 of the donors because counts were too low.

The cohort was made up of 666 healthy bone marrow donors. At the time of sampling, all cohort members were nominally healthy, though unrecorded immune exposures were likely present. The donor tested CMV seropositive and was one of the 289 seropositive cohort members. A peripheral blood sample was provided by each donor, and peripheral blood mononuclear cells were used for TCR beta sequencing. Genomic DNA extraction from the blood cell samples was performed with the Qiagen DNeasy Blood Extraction Kit. Spanning cysteine to phenylalanine, the CDR3 consists of 14 amino acids. Left in the record is the CDR3 DNA by itself, 42 bases read in frame from the first base. Via the germline V gene, CDR1 is MGHRA and CDR2 YSYEKL. A distance of 13 bases separates the germline ends of V and J, which lose 1 base and 7 bases respectively. The library was produced with the immunoSEQ multiplex PCR assay. For the multiplex PCR, a mixture combining 60 forward primers for TCR Vbeta segments and 13 reverse primers for TCR Jbeta segments was used. A multiplex PCR assay on genomic DNA amplified the CDR3 region of rearranged TCR beta genes. Amplified TCR beta libraries were sequenced as 87-base-pair reads on the Illumina HiSeq System. Regarding the original processing steps: Across the 670 or so repertoires, a later analysis counted roughly 84 million unique TCR beta chains, around 10 million of which were shared by at least two donors. Raw reads were error-corrected and collapsed into unique sequences by a nearest-neighbor algorithm in which closely related sequences were merged to remove PCR and sequencing errors. Alignment of CDR3 sequences to IMGT reference sequences was used to assign V, D and J gene segments. For a sequence to be retained, at least a six-nucleotide match to both a V gene segment and a J gene segment was required. Rearrangements were called productive when the CDR3 lacked stop codons and stayed in frame with V and J; all others were non-productive. Following IMGT convention, CDR3 was defined as the stretch from the second conserved V-encoded cysteine up to the conserved J-encoded phenylalanine. The earlier analysis of about 610 of the donors excluded sequences that lacked an unambiguous match to a single V gene segment. An earlier analysis of about 590 of the donors classified V segments as functional when productive rearrangements were above 56.7% and as segregating when the standard deviation between donors was above 5%. A statistical classification framework was built for diagnosing cytomegalovirus status from the catalog of TCR beta chain sequences. In a later analysis, V and J genes were assigned by comparing TCR nucleotide sequences against IMGT/GENE-DB human TR gene sequences. The TCRdist pipeline was used in a later analysis to assign CDR3 sequences and most-parsimonious VDJ recombination scenarios. A later analysis defined each TCR beta chain by its CDR3 amino acid sequence plus V-gene family, and excluded reads lacking a unique V-gene family. A later analysis removed 600 or so highly shared, low-generation-probability nucleotide sequences to deal with suspected cross-contamination and a sequencing artifact. A later analysis calculated a clonal expansion index for each public chain from normalized within-repertoire ranks of inferred template counts. In a later analysis, generation probabilities were computed using a VDJ recombination model fitted to out-of-frame rearrangements, and the results were checked against IGoR. Hypergeometric tests were used in a later analysis to score TCR-TCR, TCR-HLA and TCR-CMV co-occurrence, with a repertoire-size bias correction applied to the TCR pairs. A later analysis estimated false discovery rates by permuting HLA or CMV assignments 20 times. In a later analysis, co-occurring TCRs were grouped with DBSCAN, and TCRdist sequence similarity was added when clustering was performed within HLA-allele-positive subsets. Co-occurrence clustering excluded repertoires with fewer than 30,000 or more than 120,000 public chains, plus five with anomalous nucleotide sharing. Drawn from immuneACCESS, this table holds only the in-frame rearrangements with V and J called that TCRdb kept. Clones are partly lost; checked studies trace under half to an unresolved V gene and leave the rest unexplained. V, J and clone size were drawn from that table, and D and trimming were deduced from the DNA. This specimen's table enumerates around 200,000 clones. More than 0.75% of the sample comes from the top ten.

Points on this clone: Its antigen has not been determined.

The sample was PBMCs. Recombination linked TRBV4-1 to TRBJ2-5, and perhaps TRBD1 as D gene, on 5 matching bases. This TCR came from a woman aged 25 to 39 in good health and CMV-seropositive. The CDR3 sequence is CASSQVGLIGTQYF. The sequenced DNA: TGCGCCAGCAGCCAAGTGGGGCTGATAGGGACCCAGTACTTC.